The 18 T cell receptor beta chains listed next were all sequenced from one sample in a study of cytomegalovirus exposure and HLA in healthy donors. Primers included in the PCR were 60 Vbeta and 13 Jbeta primers. Repertoires were generated with immunoSEQ multiplex PCR, while TCRdb's copy carries only in-frame clones and drops some. This table has approximately 200,000 clones, 65% to 80% appearing once. The material sequenced was PBMCs. The receptors here all came from a woman younger than 45 in good health and CMV-seropositive.

The V and J genes are TRBV7-2 and TRBJ1-1; TRBD1 might be the D (6 bases). The CDR3 contains 15 residues. Trimming cost V 6 bases and J 5 bases, with 19 bases left between them. The germline CDR1 and CDR2 sequences are SGHTA and FQGNSA. The CDR3 protein is CASSPTVQGGTEAFF. DNA for the CDR3: TGTGCCAGCAGTCCCACGGTACAGGGAGGGACTGAAGCTTTCTTT.

The chain has TRBV30 and TRBJ1-5; a weak D match, TRBD1 (6 bases). The CDR3 is 17 residues long. The germline gives CDR1 GTSNPN, CDR2 SVGIG (reference sequence). V shed 0 bases and J shed 8 bases, with 23 bases lying between them. The CDR3 region has the DNA TGTGCCTGGAGTGTAGGGGATTTCGTTGGGGGCTTTGAGCCCCAGCATTTT. The encoded protein is CAWSVGDFVGGFEPQHF.

This clone was observed a single time. The chain carries TRBV18 and TRBJ1-2, with D tentatively TRBD1 (5 bases). Trimming cost V 5 bases and J 8 bases, with 21 bases left between them. CDR1 is KGHSH, CDR2 LQKENI, per germline. The CDR3 covers 15 residues. The CDR3 coding sequence is TGTGCCAGCTCAACTCCCTCTACCGTGGGGCAAGGCTACACCTTC. Its protein product is CASSTPSTVGQGYTF. Variable domain in full (rest from reference TRBV18 and TRBJ1-2): NAGVMQNPRHLVRRRGQEARLRCSPMKGHSHVYWYRQLPEEGLKFMVYLQKENIIDESGMPKERFSAEFPKEGPSILRIQQVVRGDSAAYFCASSTPSTVGQGYTFGSGTRLTVV.

The CDR3 sequence: CASSLWGGGGQETQYF. For the CDR3, the DNA is TGTGCCAGCAGCTTGTGGGGCGGGGGGGGCCAAGAGACCCAGTACTTC. This rearrangement joins TRBV5-6 to TRBJ2-5; TRBD2 aligns across 9 bases. The CDR3 has 16 residues. J gave up 1 base and V 1 base, and 5 bases lay outside the gene matches. The V gene's germline CDR1 is SGHDT and CDR2 YYEEEE.

The V gene is TRBV7-2, the J gene TRBJ2-7, with D possibly matching TRBD2 (5 bases). V lost 1 base and J 3 bases, leaving 10 bases between the germline ends. Germline-derived CDR1 and CDR2 are SGHTA and FQGNSA. This CDR3 has 14 residues. The CDR3 DNA sequence: TGTGCCAGCAGCTTAGGTCGCGGGCTCTACGAGCAGTACTTC. This encodes CASSLGRGLYEQYF.

V and J are TRBV9 and TRBJ2-2; 10 positions match TRBD1. Germline V gene lookup returns CDR1 SGDLS and CDR2 YYNGEE. V lost 3 bases and J lost 6; bases outside the gene matches: 2. The CDR3 extends over 14 amino acids. The CDR3 DNA reads as TGTGCCAGCAGCGATGGACAGGGGGCCGGGGAGCTGTTTTTT. Translated, it gives CASSDGQGAGELFF.

The V gene is TRBV6-6, the J gene TRBJ1-1; perhaps TRBD1 as D (5 bases). The CDR3 consists of 14 residues. The germline CDR1 and CDR2 sequences are MNHNY and SVGAGI (reference sequence). The V gene lost 3 bases and the J gene lost 7 bases, with 15 bases spanning the gap. The CDR3 DNA is TGTGCCAGCAGTTATCGGGCCCCAGGGCGTGAAGCTTTCTTT. It specifies CASSYRAPGREAFF.

This clone was seen a single time. The chain links TRBV5-1 to TRBJ2-5; 8 bases are shared with TRBD2. This CDR3 is built from 16 residues. V lost 4 bases, J lost 3 bases, and 11 bases stayed unmatched. Germline V gene lookup returns CDR1 SGHRS and CDR2 YFSETQ. CDR3 in DNA: TGCGCCAGCAGCCCGGGAGGGTGGGCCTGGGAAGAGACCCAGTACTTC. Its translation is CASSPGGWAWEETQYF.

The rearrangement links TRBV4-1 to TRBJ2-4; TRBD1 is a possible D gene (5 bases). The germline V and J ends were trimmed by 1 base and 8 bases, with 15 bases remaining between them. The length of the CDR3 is 15 residues. Per germline, CDR1 MGHRA and CDR2 YSYEKL. CDR3 loop: CASSQAQVPLHIQYF. The CDR3 DNA reads TGCGCCAGCAGCCAAGCACAGGTCCCCCTTCACATTCAGTACTTC.

This clone was picked up one time. As DNA, the CDR3 is TGTGCCAGCCATCTCAGCGCGTACTATGGCTACACCTTC. This sequence encodes CASHLSAYYGYTF. V and J are TRBV6-5 and TRBJ1-2, with D uncertain. The CDR3 loop spans 13 amino acids. Trimming took 8 bases from V and 3 from J, leaving 13 bases between them. The germline V gene encodes CDR1 MNHEY and CDR2 SVGAGI.

This rearrangement joins TRBV19 to TRBJ2-1; 9 bases are shared with TRBD1. Germline CDR1 reads LNHDA; CDR2 reads SQIVND (reference sequence). V dropped 3 bases and J dropped 2; count of bases not matched to a gene: 2. CDR3 length: 15 residues. The CDR3 loop is CASSMGQGPYNEQFF. CDR3 DNA sequence: TGTGCCAGTAGTATGGGACAGGGCCCCTACAATGAGCAGTTCTTC.

The J gene is TRBJ2-7, the V gene TRBV27, with TRBD1 matching over 8 bases. There are 15 residues in the CDR3. In germline, CDR1 is MNHEY, CDR2 SMNVEV (reference sequence). Trimming at V came to 6 bases and at J to 0 bases, leaving 7 bases not matched to a gene. The CDR3 DNA follows: TGTGCCAGCAGCTCCGGGACAGGCAGCTCCTACGAGCAGTACTTC. This encodes CASSSGTGSSYEQYF.

This clone has more than one count but fewer than ten. The chain has TRBV7-9 and TRBJ2-7; maybe TRBD1 (6 bases). In germline, CDR1 is SEHNR, CDR2 FQNEAQ (reference sequence). This CDR3 contains 15 residues. Trimming took 3 bases from V and 0 from J, leaving 12 bases between them. CDR3 amino acids: CASSLGADSSYEQYF. Here the CDR3 DNA reads TGTGCCAGCAGCTTGGGGGCAGACAGCTCCTACGAGCAGTACTTC.

CDR3 sequence (DNA): TGTGCCAGCCATCGGACAGGGGAAGTGAACACTGAAGCTTTCTTT. The encoded protein is CASHRTGEVNTEAFF. This chain connects TRBV5-4 to TRBJ1-1, with 9 bases aligning to TRBD1. This CDR3 region has 15 residues. The V gene end was trimmed by 7 bases and the J gene end by 0 bases; junction bases not matched to a gene: 7. The germline V gene encodes CDR1 SGHNT and CDR2 YYREEE (reference sequence).

The chain recombines TRBV7-6 with TRBJ2-1, with TRBD2 identical over 10 bases. The trim removed 5 bases at V and 5 bases at J, leaving 6 bases unmatched. This CDR3 spans 15 amino acids. Germline V gives CDR1 SGHVS, CDR2 FNYEAQ. CDR3 nucleotide sequence: TGTGCCAGCAGCACCGGGACTAGCGTTCACAATGAGCAGTTCTTC. Translated: CASSTGTSVHNEQFF.

This clone appeared a single time. The genes are TRBV7-9 and TRBJ1-1; D is unresolved. Germline CDR1 SEHNR, CDR2 FQNEAQ (reference sequence). Trimming left V 1 base short and J 1 base short, with 7 bases between. The CDR3 totals 14 residues. CDR3 bases: TGTGCCAGCAGCTTAGGGCAGGCGAACACTGAAGCTTTCTTT. This sequence encodes CASSLGQANTEAFF.

V usage is TRBV30 and J usage is TRBJ2-1; weak D call: TRBD2 (6 bases). V was clipped by 3 bases and J by 4 bases, with 19 bases between them. Germline V gene lookup returns CDR1 GTSNPN and CDR2 SVGIG (reference sequence). The CDR3 runs to 16 residues. CDR3 protein: CAWSLFTPSVYNEQFF. Written as DNA, the CDR3 is TGTGCCTGGAGCCTCTTCACGCCTAGCGTGTACAATGAGCAGTTCTTC. The full variable domain, rest sourced from reference TRBV30 and TRBJ2-1, is SQTIHQWPATLVQPVGSPLSLECTVEGTSNPNLYWYRQAAGRGLQLLFYSVGIGQISSEVPQNLSASRPQDRQFILSSKKLLLSDSGFYLCAWSLFTPSVYNEQFFGPGTRLTVL.

In this sample, this clone turned up a few times. J is TRBJ2-5 and V is TRBV5-4; unclear D gene. V was cut by 4 bases and J by 2 bases, with 9 bases left in between. CDR3 length: 13 residues. Per germline, CDR1 SGHNT and CDR2 YYREEE (reference sequence). The CDR3 loop reads CASSPSYQETQYF. The CDR3 DNA reads TGTGCCAGCAGCCCCAGTTATCAAGAGACCCAGTACTTC. The variable domain in full, completed from reference TRBV5-4 and TRBJ2-5, reads ETGVTQSPTHLIKTRGQQVTLRCSSQSGHNTVSWYQQALGQGPQFIFQYYREEENGRGNFPPRFSGLQFPNYSSELNVNALELDDSALYLCASSPSYQETQYFGPGTRLLVL.